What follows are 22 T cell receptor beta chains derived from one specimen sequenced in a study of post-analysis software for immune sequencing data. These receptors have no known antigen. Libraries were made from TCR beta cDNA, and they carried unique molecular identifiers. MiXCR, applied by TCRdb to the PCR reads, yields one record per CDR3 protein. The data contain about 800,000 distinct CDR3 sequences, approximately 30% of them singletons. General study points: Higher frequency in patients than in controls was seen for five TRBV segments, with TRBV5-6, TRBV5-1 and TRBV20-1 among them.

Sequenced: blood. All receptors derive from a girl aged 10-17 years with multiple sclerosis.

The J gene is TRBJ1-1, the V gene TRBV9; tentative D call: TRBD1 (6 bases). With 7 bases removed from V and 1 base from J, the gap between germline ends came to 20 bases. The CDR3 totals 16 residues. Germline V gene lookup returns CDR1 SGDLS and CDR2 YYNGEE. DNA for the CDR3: TGTGCCAGCGCTGAGGGGGGAGGTCGATCGAACACTGAAGCTTTCTTT. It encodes CASAEGGGRSNTEAFF. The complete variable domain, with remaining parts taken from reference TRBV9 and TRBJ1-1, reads DSGVTQTPKHLITATGQRVTLRCSPRSGDLSVYWYQQSLDQGLQFLIQYYNGEERAKGNILERFSAQQFPDLHSELNLSSLELGDSALYFCASAEGGGRSNTEAFFGQGTRLTVV.

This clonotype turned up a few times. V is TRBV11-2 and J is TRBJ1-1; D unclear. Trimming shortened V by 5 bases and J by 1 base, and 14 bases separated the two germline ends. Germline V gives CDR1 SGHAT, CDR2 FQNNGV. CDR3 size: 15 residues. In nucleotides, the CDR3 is TGTGCCAGCAGCGCGTTATACGGAAGGAACACTGAAGCTTTCTTT. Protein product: CASSALYGRNTEAFF.

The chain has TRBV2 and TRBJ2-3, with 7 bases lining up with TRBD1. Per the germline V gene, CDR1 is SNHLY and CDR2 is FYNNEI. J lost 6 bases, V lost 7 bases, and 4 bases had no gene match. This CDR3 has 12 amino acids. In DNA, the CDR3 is TGTGCCAGCAAAGAGACAGGGGATACGCAGTATTTT. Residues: CASKETGDTQYF.

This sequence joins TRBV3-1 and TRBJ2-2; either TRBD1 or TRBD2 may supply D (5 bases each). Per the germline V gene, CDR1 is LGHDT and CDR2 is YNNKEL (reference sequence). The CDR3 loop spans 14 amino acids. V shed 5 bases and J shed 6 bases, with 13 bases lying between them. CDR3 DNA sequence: TGTGCCAGCAGCGGCCCGCAGGGACCCGGGGAGCTGTTTTTT. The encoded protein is CASSGPQGPGELFF.

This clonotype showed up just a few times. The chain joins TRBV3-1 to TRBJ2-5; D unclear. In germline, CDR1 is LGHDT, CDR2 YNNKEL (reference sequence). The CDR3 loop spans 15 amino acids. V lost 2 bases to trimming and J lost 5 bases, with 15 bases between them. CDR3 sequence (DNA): TGTGCCAGCAGCCAACCTAGAGTCTCGGGTGAGACCCAGTACTTC. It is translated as CASSQPRVSGETQYF.

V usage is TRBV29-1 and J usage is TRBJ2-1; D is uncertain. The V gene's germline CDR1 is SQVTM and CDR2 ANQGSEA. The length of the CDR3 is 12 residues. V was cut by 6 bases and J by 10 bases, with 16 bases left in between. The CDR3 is CSVGGSSYEQFF. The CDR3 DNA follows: TGCAGCGTGGGTGGAAGCTCCTACGAGCAGTTCTTC.

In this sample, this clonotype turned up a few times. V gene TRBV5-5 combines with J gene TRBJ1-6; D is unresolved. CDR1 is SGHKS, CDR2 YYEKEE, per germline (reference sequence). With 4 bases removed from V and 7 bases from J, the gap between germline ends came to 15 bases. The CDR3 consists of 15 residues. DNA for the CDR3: TGTGCCAGCAGCCCCAATCGCGGCAGCAATTCACCCCTCCACTTT. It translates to CASSPNRGSNSPLHF.

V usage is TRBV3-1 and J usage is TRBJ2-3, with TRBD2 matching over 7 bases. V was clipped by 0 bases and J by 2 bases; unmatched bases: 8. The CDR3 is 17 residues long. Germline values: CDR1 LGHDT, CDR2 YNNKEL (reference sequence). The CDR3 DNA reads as TGTGCCAGCAGCCAAGATAATAGACTAGCTGACACAGATACGCAGTATTTT. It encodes CASSQDNRLADTDTQYF.

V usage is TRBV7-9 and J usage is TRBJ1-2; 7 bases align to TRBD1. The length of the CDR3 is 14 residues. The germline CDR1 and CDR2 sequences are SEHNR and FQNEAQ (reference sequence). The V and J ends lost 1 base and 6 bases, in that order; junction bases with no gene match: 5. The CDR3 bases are TGTGCCAGCAGCTTAGTGCTCACAGGGGATGGCTACACCTTC. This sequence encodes CASSLVLTGDGYTF.

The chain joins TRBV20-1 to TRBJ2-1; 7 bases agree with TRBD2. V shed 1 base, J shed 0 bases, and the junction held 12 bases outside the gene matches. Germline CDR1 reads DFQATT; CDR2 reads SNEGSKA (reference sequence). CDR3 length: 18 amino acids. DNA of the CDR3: TGCAGTGCTAGAGGGCCTCGGGGGGAGCAGCGCTCCTACAATGAGCAGTTCTTC. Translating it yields CSARGPRGEQRSYNEQFF.

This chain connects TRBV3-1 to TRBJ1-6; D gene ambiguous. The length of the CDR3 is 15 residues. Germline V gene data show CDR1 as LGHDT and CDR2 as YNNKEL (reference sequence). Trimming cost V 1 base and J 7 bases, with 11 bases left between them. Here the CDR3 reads CASSQVSGSNSPLHF. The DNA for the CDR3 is TGTGCCAGCAGCCAAGTATCGGGATCCAATTCACCCCTCCACTTT. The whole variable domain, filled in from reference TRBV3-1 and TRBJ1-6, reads DTAVSQTPKYLVTQMGNDKSIKCEQNLGHDTMYWYKQDSKKFLKIMFSYNNKELIINETVPNRFSPKSPDKAHLNLHINSLELGDSAVYFCASSQVSGSNSPLHFGNGTRLTVT.

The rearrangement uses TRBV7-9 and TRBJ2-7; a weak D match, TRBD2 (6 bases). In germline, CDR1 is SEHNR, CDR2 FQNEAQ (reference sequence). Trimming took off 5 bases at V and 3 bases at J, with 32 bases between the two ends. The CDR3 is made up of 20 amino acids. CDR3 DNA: TGTGCCAGCAGCCCTGATCTTGGGCGGAGGGCCCGATTTAAGAACTACGAGCAGTACTTC. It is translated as CASSPDLGRRARFKNYEQYF.

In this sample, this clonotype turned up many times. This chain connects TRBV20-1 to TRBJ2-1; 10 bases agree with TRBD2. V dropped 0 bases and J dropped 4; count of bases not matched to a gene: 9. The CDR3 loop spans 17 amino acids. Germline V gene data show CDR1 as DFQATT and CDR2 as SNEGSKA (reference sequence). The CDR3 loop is CSARDLLAGASYNEQFF. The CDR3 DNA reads TGCAGTGCTAGAGATTTGCTAGCGGGGGCATCTTACAATGAGCAGTTCTTC.

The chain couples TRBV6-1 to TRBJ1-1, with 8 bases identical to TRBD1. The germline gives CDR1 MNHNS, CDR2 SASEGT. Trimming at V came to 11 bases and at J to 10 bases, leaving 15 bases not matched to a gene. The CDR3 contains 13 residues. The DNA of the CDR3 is TGTGCCTCTTCGTCAACAGGGGGAGGGGTAGCTTTCTTT. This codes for CASSSTGGGVAFF.

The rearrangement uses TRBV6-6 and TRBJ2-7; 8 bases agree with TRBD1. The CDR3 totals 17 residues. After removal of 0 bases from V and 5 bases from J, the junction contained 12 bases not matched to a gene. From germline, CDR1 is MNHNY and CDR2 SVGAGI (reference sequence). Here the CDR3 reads CASSYSLIGQGLDEQYF. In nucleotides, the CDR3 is TGTGCCAGCAGTTACTCGCTGATAGGACAGGGTCTGGACGAGCAGTACTTC.

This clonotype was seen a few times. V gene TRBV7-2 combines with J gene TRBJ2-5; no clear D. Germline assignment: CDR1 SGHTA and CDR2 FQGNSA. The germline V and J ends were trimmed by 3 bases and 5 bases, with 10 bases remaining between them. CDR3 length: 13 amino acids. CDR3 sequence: CASSLAFSETQYF. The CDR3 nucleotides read TGTGCCAGCAGCTTGGCGTTCAGTGAGACCCAGTACTTC.

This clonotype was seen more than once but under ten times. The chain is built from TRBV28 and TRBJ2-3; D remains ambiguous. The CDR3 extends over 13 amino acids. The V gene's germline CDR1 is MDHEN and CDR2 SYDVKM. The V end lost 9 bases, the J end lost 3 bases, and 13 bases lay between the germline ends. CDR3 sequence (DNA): TGTGCCAGTTGCGAGTCTCGGACAGATACGCAGTATTTT. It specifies CASCESRTDTQYF.

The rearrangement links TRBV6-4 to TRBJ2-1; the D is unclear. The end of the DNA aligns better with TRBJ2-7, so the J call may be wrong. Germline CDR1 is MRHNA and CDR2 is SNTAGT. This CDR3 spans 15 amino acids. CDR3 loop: CASRARYNSYNEQYF. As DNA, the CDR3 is TGTGCCAGCAGGGCGCGGTACAACTCCTACAATGAGCAGTACTTC.

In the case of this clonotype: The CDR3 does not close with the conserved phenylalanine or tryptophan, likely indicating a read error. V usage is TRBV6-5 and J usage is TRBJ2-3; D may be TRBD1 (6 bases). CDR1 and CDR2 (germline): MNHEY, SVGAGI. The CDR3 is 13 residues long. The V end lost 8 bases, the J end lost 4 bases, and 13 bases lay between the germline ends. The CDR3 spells CASREQGADTQYV. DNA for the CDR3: TGTGCCAGCCGAGAACAGGGAGCAGATACGCAGTATGTT.

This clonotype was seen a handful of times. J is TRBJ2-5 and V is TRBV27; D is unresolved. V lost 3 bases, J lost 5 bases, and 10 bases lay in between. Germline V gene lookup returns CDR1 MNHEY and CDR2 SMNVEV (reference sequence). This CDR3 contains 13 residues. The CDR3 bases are TGTGCCAGCAGTTTCGATGTTGGGGAGACCCAGTACTTC. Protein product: CASSFDVGETQYF.

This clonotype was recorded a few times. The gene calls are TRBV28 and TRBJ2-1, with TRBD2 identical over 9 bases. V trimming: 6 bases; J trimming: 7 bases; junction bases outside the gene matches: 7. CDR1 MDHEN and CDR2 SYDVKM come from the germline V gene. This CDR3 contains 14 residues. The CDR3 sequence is CASRHLAGLNEQFF. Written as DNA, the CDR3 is TGTGCCAGCAGGCATCTAGCGGGACTGAATGAGCAGTTCTTC. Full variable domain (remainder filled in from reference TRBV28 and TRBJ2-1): DVKVTQSSRYLVKRTGEKVFLECVQDMDHENMFWYRQDPGLGLRLIYFSYDVKMKEKGDIPEGYSVSREKKERFSLILESASTNQTSMYLCASRHLAGLNEQFFGPGTRLTVL.

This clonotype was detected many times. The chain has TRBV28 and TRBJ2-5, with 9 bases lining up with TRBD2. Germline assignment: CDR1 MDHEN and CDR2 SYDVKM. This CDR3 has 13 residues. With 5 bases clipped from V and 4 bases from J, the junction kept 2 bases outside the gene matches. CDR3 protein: CASSLTSGETQYF. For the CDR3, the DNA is TGTGCCAGCAGTCTGACTAGCGGAGAGACCCAGTACTTC.